This TCR beta chain was captured in a study of CD4 T cells in relation to SARS-CoV-2 and coronaviruses. Only in-frame clones appear in the TCRdb table, and some are missing; sequencing was by immunoSEQ multiplex PCR. The data show tens of thousands of clones, 94% seen once. This CDR3 spans 19 amino acids. Germline V CDR1 and CDR2: MDHEN, SYDVKM. The V and J ends lost 5 bases and 0 bases, in that order; junction bases with no gene match: 18. Study-wide points: Culture-expanded clones reflect memory recall rather than primary priming during culture.

As regards this clone: Antigen unknown.

Unexposed donor CD4+ T cells date from about 2011-2018, before the COVID-19 pandemic. The rearrangement links TRBV28 to TRBJ2-7; TRBD1 agrees at 8 bases. This receptor was identified in a human donor in good health. Sequenced: naive CD4+ T cells from PBMCs. Indicated subset: naive CD4+ T cells isolated by negative enrichment. The CDR3 is CASSPIRTGRGLYSYEQYF. DNA for the CDR3: TGTGCCAGCAGTCCCATCCGGACAGGGAGAGGCTTATACTCCTACGAGCAGTACTTC.